This passage covers 14 T cell receptor beta chains from one sample sequenced in a study of blood T cell repertoires in COVID-19. Here immunoSEQ multiplex PCR was the method, and the copy in TCRdb shows in-frame clones only, minus some. Among about 83,000 clones listed, roughly 87% were seen once. Sequencing was done on a sample of peripheral blood. The receptors come from a woman aged 45-60 years with active or convalescent COVID-19.

The chain has TRBV11-2 and TRBJ2-5; TRBD2 agrees at 12 bases. This CDR3 contains 18 residues. J lost 1 base, V lost 0 bases, and 6 bases had no gene match. Germline assignment: CDR1 SGHAT and CDR2 FQNNGV. CDR3 nucleotides: TGTGCCAGCAGCTTAGAAGGGGCTAGCGGGGGGGGCCAAGAGACCCAGTACTTC. Amino acid sequence: CASSLEGASGGGQETQYF. Complete variable domain (other parts from reference TRBV11-2 and TRBJ2-5): EAGVAQSPRYKIIEKRQSVAFWCNPISGHATLYWYQQILGQGPKLLIQFQNNGVVDDSQLPKDRFSAERLKGVDSTLKIQPAKLEDSAVYLCASSLEGASGGGQETQYFGPGTRLLVL.

The chain links TRBV3-1 (or the pseudogene TRBV3-2) to TRBJ2-1; 8 nucleotides agree with TRBD2. V was pared by 3 bases and J by 5 bases, with 6 bases of the junction left unmatched. There are 15 residues in the CDR3. Germline V gene sequence: CDR1 LGHDT, CDR2 YNNKEL (reference sequence). CDR3: CASSQAGGRDNEQFF. CDR3 nucleotides: TGTGCCAGCAGCCAGGCGGGGGGCCGTGACAATGAGCAGTTCTTC.

V and J are TRBV13 and TRBJ2-3; D might be TRBD2 (5 bases). CDR3 size: 16 residues. Germline CDR1 reads PRHDT; CDR2 reads FYEKMQ (reference sequence). Trimming removed 3 bases from V and 1 base from J, with 14 bases in between. CDR3 residues: CASSLKLAYGTDTQYF. Here the CDR3 DNA reads TGTGCCAGCAGCTTGAAGCTAGCTTACGGCACAGATACGCAGTATTTT.

The gene calls are TRBV4-3 and TRBJ1-6, with 8 bases matching TRBD1. J was trimmed by 9 bases and V by 8 bases; bases with no gene match: 9. The CDR3 runs to 14 residues. The V gene's germline CDR1 is LGHNA and CDR2 YSLEER. CDR3 loop: CASGSGQGASPLHF. CDR3 nucleotide sequence: TGCGCCAGCGGCAGCGGGCAGGGGGCTTCACCCCTCCACTTT.

This CDR3 is CASSLDGQGSETQYF. The DNA of the CDR3 is TGTGCCAGCAGCTTAGACGGACAGGGGTCAGAGACCCAGTACTTC. This sequence joins TRBV11-3 and TRBJ2-5; 9 nucleotides agree with TRBD1. Germline V lookup: CDR1 SGHNT, CDR2 YENEEA. V gave up 0 bases and J gave up 4 bases; unmatched junction bases: 3. The CDR3 length is 15 residues.

The J gene is TRBJ1-2, the V gene TRBV19, with a tentative D call TRBD1 (5 bases). The CDR3 is 12 residues long. Germline CDR1 reads LNHDA; CDR2 reads SQIVND (reference sequence). V shed 5 bases and J shed 7 bases, with 11 bases lying between them. The CDR3 reads CASSPTGTGYTF. The CDR3 coding sequence is TGTGCCAGTAGTCCAACAGGTACTGGCTACACCTTC.

The rearrangement uses TRBV7-2 and TRBJ1-2; a weak D match, TRBD1 (5 bases). This CDR3 is 15 amino acids long. Per the germline V gene, CDR1 is SGHTA and CDR2 is FQGNSA. V lost 2 bases and J lost 7, with 17 bases in between. As DNA, the CDR3 is TGTGCCAGCAGCTTATTGCCCCTGGGCAGGGCTGGCTACACCTTC. It specifies CASSLLPLGRAGYTF.

V is TRBV11-2 and J is TRBJ2-7; D is possibly TRBD1 (7 bases). Trimming took 5 bases from V and 3 from J, leaving 20 bases between them. This CDR3 region has 16 residues. Germline V gene data show CDR1 as SGHAT and CDR2 as FQNNGV. The CDR3 sequence is CASSESKGTAGYEQYF. DNA for the CDR3: TGTGCCAGCAGCGAATCTAAGGGGACAGCGGGCTACGAGCAGTACTTC.

In its sample, this clone was seen once. This chain uses TRBV6-2 or TRBV6-3 with TRBJ1-2, with 7 bases lining up with TRBD1. With 2 bases clipped from V and 5 bases from J, the junction kept 2 bases outside the gene matches. Germline V gene data show CDR1 as MNHEY and CDR2 as SVGEGT. This CDR3 is 13 amino acids long. The CDR3 protein is CASSYDRVYGYTF. In DNA form, the CDR3 reads TGTGCCAGCAGTTACGACAGGGTATATGGCTACACCTTC.

This clone was observed a few times. The rearrangement links TRBV6-2 or TRBV6-3 to TRBJ1-5; D perhaps matches TRBD1 (5 bases). Germline CDR1 reads MNHEY; CDR2 reads SVGEGT. The V and J ends lost 2 bases and 4 bases respectively, with 9 bases between them. The CDR3 extends over 14 amino acids. The CDR3 nucleotides are TGTGCCAGCAGTTACGGGGGAGGTAATCAGCCCCAGCATTTT. Translated: CASSYGGGNQPQHF.

This clone has just a few counts. The chain joins TRBV14 to TRBJ1-1; 9 nucleotides line up with TRBD1. J gave up 6 bases and V 0 bases, and 11 bases lay outside the gene matches. This CDR3 spans 17 amino acids. CDR1 is SGHDN, CDR2 FVKESK, per germline. CDR3 sequence: CASSQEMAGQGYPEAFF. CDR3 bases: TGTGCCAGCAGCCAAGAGATGGCGGGACAGGGTTACCCTGAAGCTTTCTTT.

DNA of the CDR3: TGTGCCACCAGTGGTGGACAGGGAAACTATGGCTACACCTTC. It translates to CATSGGQGNYGYTF. The chain uses TRBV24-1 and TRBJ1-2, with 8 bases that match TRBD1. The trim removed 5 bases at V and 2 bases at J, leaving 3 bases unmatched. Germline V CDR1 and CDR2: KGHDR, SFDVKD. There are 14 residues in the CDR3.

This clone was picked up a small number of times. V gene TRBV2 combines with J gene TRBJ2-7; 11 bases match TRBD2. Trimming removed 7 bases from V and 6 bases from J; junction bases left unmatched: 11. The CDR3 length is 15 residues. The germline gives CDR1 SNHLY, CDR2 FYNNEI. The CDR3 DNA reads as TGTGCCAGCAACCCGACTAGCGGGGCCTTTAGCGAGCAGTACTTC. This gives the protein CASNPTSGAFSEQYF.

The chain links TRBV7-3 to TRBJ1-2, with TRBD1 as a possible D gene (5 bases). The CDR3 loop spans 15 amino acids. The V and J ends lost 4 bases and 4 bases respectively, with 16 bases between them. In germline, CDR1 is SGHTA, CDR2 FQGTGA. CDR3 loop: CASSSGAQAGYGYTF. The CDR3 DNA reads TGTGCCAGCAGCTCTGGGGCCCAAGCAGGCTATGGCTACACCTTC.